The 23 T cell receptor beta chains reported below all come from one sample, sequenced in a study of cytomegalovirus exposure and HLA in healthy donors (dated by TCRdb to the late 2010s). Library prep was done by the immunoSEQ multiplex PCR assay. For the multiplex PCR, a mixture combining 60 forward primers for TCR Vbeta segments and 13 reverse primers for TCR Jbeta segments was used. The table was pulled from immuneACCESS by TCRdb, which kept in-frame rearrangements only. Such tables lose some clones; where checked, under half of the loss comes from unresolved V genes, and the rest has no known cause. The sample profile shows 150,000 to 200,000 clones; around 75% of them were found once. The top ten constitute 1.5% to 2% of the sample. Sample: PBMCs. These receptors were collected from a woman aged 25 to 45 in good health and CMV-seronegative.

The V gene is TRBV7-9, the J gene TRBJ1-5; no definite D call. This CDR3 is 15 amino acids long. V lost 1 base to trimming and J lost 6 bases, with 13 bases between them. Per the germline V gene, CDR1 is SEHNR and CDR2 is FQNEAQ (reference sequence). This chain's CDR3 is CASSLGQEGRQPQHF. As DNA, the CDR3 is TGTGCCAGCAGCTTAGGACAAGAAGGTCGTCAGCCCCAGCATTTT. Together with reference TRBV7-9 and TRBJ1-5, the CDR3 gives the full variable domain: DTGVSQNPRHKITKRGQNVTFRCDPISEHNRLYWYRQTLGQGPEFLTYFQNEAQLEKSRLLSDRFSAERPKGSFSTLEIQRTEQGDSAMYLCASSLGQEGRQPQHFGDGTRLSIL.

CDR3 nucleotides: TGTGCCAGTAGTAAACTAGCGGGGGGAACTCTCGGGGAGCTGTTTTTT. This codes for CASSKLAGGTLGELFF. This chain links TRBV19 with TRBJ2-2, with 12 bases fitting TRBD2. The CDR3 length is 16 residues. CDR1 is LNHDA, CDR2 SQIVND, per germline (reference sequence). V shed 4 bases and J 7 bases; nucleotides not matched to a gene: 7. Combining the CDR3 with reference TRBV19 and TRBJ2-2 gives the whole variable domain DGGITQSPKYLFRKEGQNVTLSCEQNLNHDAMYWYRQDPGQGLRLIYYSQIVNDFQKGDIAEGYSVSREKKESFPLTVTSAQKNPTAFYLCASSKLAGGTLGELFFGEGSRLTVL.

The chain joins TRBV15 to TRBJ2-7; TRBD2 matches 8 bases. V lost 0 bases to trimming and J lost 6 bases; unmatched junction nucleotides: 7. CDR3 length equals 15 residues. Per the germline V gene, CDR1 is LNHNV and CDR2 is YYDKDF (reference sequence). CDR3 residues: CATSRDLTSGGEQYF. CDR3 bases: TGTGCCACCAGCAGAGATCTAACTAGCGGCGGCGAGCAGTACTTC.

The chain links TRBV6-1 to TRBJ2-1, with unresolved D. Germline V gives CDR1 MNHNS, CDR2 SASEGT. The CDR3 contains 15 residues. V dropped 8 bases and J dropped 0 bases, with 14 bases sitting between them. DNA of the CDR3: TGTGCCAGCGAGCGAATGAGAGGCTCCTACAATGAGCAGTTCTTC. Its protein is CASERMRGSYNEQFF.

The V gene is TRBV6-6, the J gene TRBJ1-6; D remains ambiguous. The length of the CDR3 is 16 residues. CDR1 and CDR2 (germline): MNHNY, SVGAGI (reference sequence). V lost 6 bases, J lost 0 bases, and 12 bases lay in between. The CDR3 protein is CASRPGGSSYNSPLHF. CDR3 DNA sequence: TGTGCCAGCAGGCCGGGAGGGAGCTCCTATAATTCACCCCTCCACTTT.

This clone turned up a few times. The V call is TRBV27, the J call TRBJ2-5; possible D gene TRBD1, 5 bases. This CDR3 comprises 17 residues. Trimming took off 5 bases at V and 2 bases at J, with 21 bases between the two ends. Germline V gene sequence: CDR1 MNHEY, CDR2 SMNVEV (reference sequence). CDR3 region: CASSQGQGRQQQETQYF. CDR3 nucleotide sequence: TGTGCCAGCAGTCAAGGGCAGGGAAGGCAACAACAAGAGACCCAGTACTTC.

This chain connects TRBV18 to TRBJ2-1; D perhaps matches TRBD2 (5 bases). The germline CDR1 and CDR2 sequences are KGHSH and LQKENI. The CDR3 loop spans 17 amino acids. The V and J ends lost 2 bases and 5 bases respectively, with 19 bases between them. This chain's CDR3 is CASSPFHGVGRDNEQFF. DNA of the CDR3: TGTGCCAGCTCACCATTTCACGGGGTTGGAAGGGACAATGAGCAGTTCTTC.

This clone appeared a single time. The chain joins TRBV6-1 to TRBJ1-5; weak D call: TRBD1 (6 bases). V dropped 8 bases and J dropped 10 bases, with 18 bases sitting between them. The germline gives CDR1 MNHNS, CDR2 SASEGT. The CDR3 sequence is 13 residues long. The CDR3 sequence: CASGRQELVPQHF. The CDR3, as DNA: TGTGCCAGCGGGAGACAGGAATTGGTTCCCCAGCATTTT.

This clone was counted only a few times. The V and J genes are TRBV5-1 and TRBJ1-5, with D perhaps TRBD1 (6 bases). This CDR3 has 15 residues. The V gene lost 6 bases and the J gene lost 0 bases, with 13 bases spanning the gap. The germline V gene has CDR1 SGHRS and CDR2 YFSETQ. The CDR3 spells CASTPTGDSNQPQHF. The CDR3 region has the DNA TGCGCCAGCACACCGACAGGCGATAGCAATCAGCCCCAGCATTTT.

This sequence joins TRBV11-1 and TRBJ2-3; TRBD1 matches 9 bases. Trimming cost V 4 bases and J 0 bases; bases outside gene matches: 14. The germline V gene has CDR1 SGHAT and CDR2 FQDESV (reference sequence). The CDR3 runs 19 residues. The CDR3 region is CASSSLGGSTGGSTDTQYF. The DNA of the CDR3 is TGTGCCAGCAGCTCCCTTGGGGGTTCGACAGGGGGGAGCACAGATACGCAGTATTTT. The complete variable domain, with remaining parts taken from reference TRBV11-1 and TRBJ2-3, reads EAEVAQSPRYKITEKSQAVAFWCDPISGHATLYWYRQILGQGPELLVQFQDESVVDDSQLPKDRFSAERLKGVDSTLKIQPAELGDSAMYLCASSSLGGSTGGSTDTQYFGPGTRLTVL.

As concerns this clone: Other nucleotide sequences from this sample produce the same CDR3. The J gene is TRBJ1-1, the V gene TRBV5-1, with TRBD1 as a possible D gene (5 bases). Germline V gene sequence: CDR1 SGHRS, CDR2 YFSETQ. The CDR3 length is 13 residues. V was clipped by 3 bases and J by 1 base, with 7 bases between them. Here the CDR3 DNA reads TGCGCCAGCAGCTCCCAGGGGAACACTGAAGCTTTCTTT. Its protein is CASSSQGNTEAFF.

In this sample, this clone turned up once. This chain joins TRBV4-1 and TRBJ2-1, with a tentative D call TRBD2 (7 bases). Germline V gene data show CDR1 as MGHRA and CDR2 as YSYEKL. V was cut by 1 base and J by 4 bases, with 17 bases left in between. This CDR3 is 17 amino acids long. This CDR3 reads CASSQGRGGVSYNEQFF. The CDR3 DNA sequence: TGCGCCAGCAGCCAAGGAAGGGGGGGGGTTTCTTACAATGAGCAGTTCTTC.

This clone appeared a few times. The chain is built from TRBV19 and TRBJ1-1; weak D call: TRBD1 (6 bases). This CDR3 region has 15 residues. Per germline, CDR1 LNHDA and CDR2 SQIVND (reference sequence). Trimming took 5 bases from V and 5 from J, leaving 18 bases between them. The CDR3 region is CASSPGYRVFTEAFF. Here the CDR3 DNA reads TGTGCCAGTAGTCCGGGGTACAGGGTCTTTACTGAAGCTTTCTTT.

The chain couples TRBV25-1 to TRBJ2-3; TRBD2 might be the D (7 bases). Trimming removed 5 bases at V and 4 bases at J, with 16 bases between. CDR1 and CDR2 (germline): MGHDK, SYGVNS. The CDR3 extends over 15 amino acids. DNA for the CDR3: TGTGCCAGCAGTCCCTGGGGGGGCATGTCAGATACGCAGTATTTT. It is translated as CASSPWGGMSDTQYF. Filled out from reference TRBV25-1 and TRBJ2-3, the complete variable domain reads EADIYQTPRYLVIGTGKKITLECSQTMGHDKMYWYQQDPGMELHLIHYSYGVNSTEKGDLSSESTVSRIRTEHFPLTLESARPSHTSQYLCASSPWGGMSDTQYFGPGTRLTVL.

The V and J genes are TRBV25-1 and TRBJ2-2; 11 nucleotides agree with TRBD2. The CDR3 covers 16 residues. Trimming cost V 3 bases and J 4 bases; bases outside gene matches: 4. Germline CDR1 MGHDK, CDR2 SYGVNS. DNA for the CDR3: TGTGCCAGCAGTGAGAACCTAGCGGGAGGCACCGGGGAGCTGTTTTTT. It is translated as CASSENLAGGTGELFF.

The J gene is TRBJ1-1, the V gene TRBV20-1, with D unresolved. The CDR3 covers 11 residues. Germline V CDR1 and CDR2: DFQATT, SNEGSKA (reference sequence). The V end lost 1 base, the J end lost 6 bases, and 6 bases lay between the germline ends. The CDR3 loop reads CSARGRAEAFF. CDR3 sequence (DNA): TGCAGTGCTAGAGGTCGGGCTGAAGCTTTCTTT.

The chain's CDR3 is CASSYRGGETQYF. In DNA form, the CDR3 reads TGTGCCAGCAGTTACAGGGGTGGAGAGACCCAGTACTTC. The gene calls are TRBV6-6 and TRBJ2-5; perhaps TRBD1 as D (5 bases). This CDR3 spans 13 amino acids. In germline, CDR1 is MNHNY, CDR2 SVGAGI (reference sequence). Deletions cut 2 bases from V and 4 bases from J, with 8 bases between.

V gene TRBV7-8 combines with J gene TRBJ2-5, with 15 bases lining up with TRBD2. CDR3 size: 16 residues. V dropped 5 bases and J dropped 5; count of bases not matched to a gene: 6. From germline, CDR1 is SGHVS and CDR2 FQNEAQ. Written as DNA, the CDR3 is TGTGCCAGCAGCCGGACTAGCGGGAGGGCCCGGGAGACCCAGTACTTC. Its translation is CASSRTSGRARETQYF.

The chain carries TRBV5-1 and TRBJ1-2; D is perhaps TRBD1 (6 bases). Trimming cost V 2 bases and J 2 bases, with 13 bases left between them. CDR3 length: 15 residues. Per the germline V gene, CDR1 is SGHRS and CDR2 is YFSETQ. In DNA, the CDR3 is TGCGCCAGCAGCTTCGCCGGGACATTAAACTATGGCTACACCTTC. Amino acid sequence: CASSFAGTLNYGYTF.

This sequence joins TRBV5-5 and TRBJ2-2, with TRBD2 matching 12 bases. Losses at the gene ends were 4 bases for V and 0 bases for J; bases not matched to a gene: 7. Germline CDR1 reads SGHKS; CDR2 reads YYEKEE (reference sequence). The length of the CDR3 is 18 residues. Here the CDR3 reads CASSGRLAGGTNTGELFF. The CDR3 nucleotides read TGTGCCAGCAGCGGCCGGCTAGCGGGGGGGACGAACACCGGGGAGCTGTTTTTT. Looking up the rest from reference TRBV5-5 and TRBJ2-2 gives the full variable domain: DAGVTQSPTHLIKTRGQQVTLRCSPISGHKSVSWYQQVLGQGPQFIFQYYEKEERGRGNFPDRFSARQFPNYSSELNVNALLLGDSALYLCASSGRLAGGTNTGELFFGEGSRLTVL.

The rearrangement joins TRBV29-1 to TRBJ1-1, with 11 bases matching TRBD1. J lost 1 base, V lost 1 base, and 5 bases had no gene match. The germline CDR1 and CDR2 sequences are SQVTM and ANQGSEA. The length of the CDR3 is 16 residues. CDR3 in amino acids: CSVEGGQGAPNTEAFF. DNA of the CDR3: TGCAGCGTTGAAGGCGGACAGGGGGCGCCGAACACTGAAGCTTTCTTT.

The rearrangement links TRBV29-1 to TRBJ1-1, with 10 nucleotides matching TRBD1. V trimming: 7 bases; J trimming: 1 base; junction bases outside the gene matches: 3. The CDR3 has 13 amino acids. The germline CDR1 and CDR2 sequences are SQVTM and ANQGSEA. DNA of the CDR3: TGCAGCGCCGGACAGGGGGGGAACACTGAAGCTTTCTTT. Translating gives CSAGQGGNTEAFF.

The gene calls are TRBV19 and TRBJ2-7; TRBD1 might be the D (6 bases). This CDR3 is built from 15 residues. Trimming left V 5 bases short and J 3 bases short, with 17 bases between. Looked up from germline, CDR1 is LNHDA and CDR2 is SQIVND (reference sequence). The CDR3 reads CASSPTGTLNYEQYF. For the CDR3, the DNA is TGTGCCAGTAGTCCCACCGGGACATTGAACTACGAGCAGTACTTC.